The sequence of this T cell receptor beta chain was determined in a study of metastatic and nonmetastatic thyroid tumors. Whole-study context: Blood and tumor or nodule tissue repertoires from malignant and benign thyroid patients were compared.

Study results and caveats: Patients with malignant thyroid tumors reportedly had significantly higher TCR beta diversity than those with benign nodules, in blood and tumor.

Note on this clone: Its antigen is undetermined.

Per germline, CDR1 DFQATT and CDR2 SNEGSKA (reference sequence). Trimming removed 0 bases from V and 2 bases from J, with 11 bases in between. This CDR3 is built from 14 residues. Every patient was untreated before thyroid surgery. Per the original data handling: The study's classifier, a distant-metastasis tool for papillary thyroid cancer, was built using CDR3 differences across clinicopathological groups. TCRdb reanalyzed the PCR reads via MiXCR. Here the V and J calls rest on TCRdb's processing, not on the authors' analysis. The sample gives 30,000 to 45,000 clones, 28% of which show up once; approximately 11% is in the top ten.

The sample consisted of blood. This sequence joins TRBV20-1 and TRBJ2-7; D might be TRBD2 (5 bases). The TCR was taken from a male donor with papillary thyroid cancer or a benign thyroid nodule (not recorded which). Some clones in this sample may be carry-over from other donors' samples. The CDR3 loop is CSARDGRDTYEQYF. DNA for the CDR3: TGCAGTGCTAGAGATGGGAGAGACACCTACGAGCAGTACTTC.